These 2 T cell receptor beta chains share one sample of origin, sequenced in a study of T cells in pancreatic ductal adenocarcinoma. TCRdb's copy holds only in-frame clones and misses some; the assay was immunoSEQ multiplex PCR. The data show 97,000 or so clones, over 90% seen once. Selected pancreatic ductal adenocarcinoma patients had undergone surgery without neoadjuvant therapy. The sample was PBMCs. Source of these receptors: a human donor with pancreatic ductal adenocarcinoma.

J is TRBJ2-2 and V is TRBV19; TRBD1 agrees at 7 bases. Unmatched junction bases numbered 5, after V lost 5 bases and J lost 8 bases. The CDR3 spans 13 residues. The germline V gene encodes CDR1 LNHDA and CDR2 SQIVND (reference sequence). CDR3 DNA: TGTGCCAGTAGTCAACAGGGGATAGGGGAGCTGTTTTTT. Residues: CASSQQGIGELFF.

The chain recombines TRBV6-6 with TRBJ2-7; 7 nucleotides align to TRBD1. The CDR3 covers 15 residues. Germline V gene data show CDR1 as MNHNY and CDR2 as SVGAGI (reference sequence). The junction had 2 bases not matched to a gene; V was cut back by 0 bases and J by 0 bases. The CDR3 coding sequence is TGTGCCAGCAGTTACTCCCGGGACAGCTCCTACGAGCAGTACTTC. This encodes CASSYSRDSSYEQYF.